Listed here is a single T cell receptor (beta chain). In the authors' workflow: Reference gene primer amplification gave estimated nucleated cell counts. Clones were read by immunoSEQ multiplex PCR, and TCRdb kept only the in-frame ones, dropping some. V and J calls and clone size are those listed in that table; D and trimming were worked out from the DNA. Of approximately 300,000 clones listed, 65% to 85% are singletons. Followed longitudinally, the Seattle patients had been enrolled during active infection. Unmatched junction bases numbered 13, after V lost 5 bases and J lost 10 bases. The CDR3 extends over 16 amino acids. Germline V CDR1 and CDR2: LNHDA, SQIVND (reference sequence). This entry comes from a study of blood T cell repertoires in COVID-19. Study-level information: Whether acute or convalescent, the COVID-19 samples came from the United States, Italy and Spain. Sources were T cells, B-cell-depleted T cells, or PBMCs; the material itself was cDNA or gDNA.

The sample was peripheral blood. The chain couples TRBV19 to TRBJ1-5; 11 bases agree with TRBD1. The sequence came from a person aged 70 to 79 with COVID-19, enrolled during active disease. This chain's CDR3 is CASSDGQGAFFLPQHF. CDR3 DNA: TGTGCCAGTAGTGATGGACAGGGGGCTTTTTTTCTTCCCCAGCATTTT.